The present T cell receptor (beta chain) was sequenced within a study of blood T cells in healthy people across ages. Of note for this clonotype: Its antigen is currently unknown.

In terms of origin and age, donors were healthy Caucasian individuals from Russia aged about 6 to 100. Notes on the study in general: CMV infection status of these donors was not known. PBMCs that were unsorted prevented a conclusive naive versus antigen-experienced comparison.

The use of a sample-barcoded 5' primer and a J-beta primer mix characterized a second PCR of about 6 to 12 cycles. TCRdb analysed the 5' RACE reads with MiXCR anew, one entry per CDR3 protein. The sample lists over 1,200,000 distinct CDR3 sequences, approximately 59% seen once, with over 5.5% in the top ten. V was shortened by 1 base and J by 1 base, with 6 bases between the two germline ends. From germline, CDR1 is LNHNV and CDR2 YYDKDF (reference sequence). The CDR3 spans 14 residues. Sequenced material: blood. The chain joins TRBV15 to TRBJ2-3, with D uncertain. The source is a man aged 18 to 29 in good health. DNA of the CDR3: TGTGCCACCAGCAGAGCTGGGGGCACAGATACGCAGTATTTT. Its translation is CATSRAGGTDTQYF.